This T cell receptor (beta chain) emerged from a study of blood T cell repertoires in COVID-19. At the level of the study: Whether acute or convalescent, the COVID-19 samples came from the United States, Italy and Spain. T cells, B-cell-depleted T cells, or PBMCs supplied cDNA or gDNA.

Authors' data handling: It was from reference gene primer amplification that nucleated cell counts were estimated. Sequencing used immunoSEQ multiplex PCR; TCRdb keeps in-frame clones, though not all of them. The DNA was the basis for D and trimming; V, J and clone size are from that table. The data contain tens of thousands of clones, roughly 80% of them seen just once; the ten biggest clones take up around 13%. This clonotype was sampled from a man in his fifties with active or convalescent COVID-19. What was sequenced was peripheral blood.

In DNA form, the CDR3 reads TGCGCCAGCAGTGTTGCGGGGGCCGACAATGAGCAGTTCTTC. This codes for CASSVAGADNEQFF. V gene TRBV10-2 combines with J gene TRBJ2-1; D is perhaps TRBD2 (7 bases). The CDR3 runs to 14 residues. Trimming cost V 4 bases and J 5 bases, with 12 bases left between them. In germline, CDR1 is WSHSY, CDR2 SAAADI.